The 30 T cell receptor beta chains below come from one sample, sequenced in a study of T cell responses to AZD1222 COVID-19 vaccine. Measured with immunoSEQ multiplex PCR; TCRdb has only the in-frame clones, and not every one. This table holds roughly 140,000 clones, approximately 90% found once. Here the sequenced sample was peripheral blood, taken on day 0 of AZD1222 vaccination. These receptors came from an adult in good health.

The rearrangement joins TRBV11-2 to TRBJ1-3; tentative D call: TRBD1 (6 bases). Germline assignment: CDR1 SGHAT and CDR2 FQNNGV. The length of the CDR3 is 16 residues. Trimming removed 1 base from V and 3 bases from J, with 13 bases in between. The CDR3 here is CASSLAVGGGGNTIYF. The CDR3 DNA reads TGTGCCAGCAGCTTAGCTGTTGGGGGCGGTGGAAACACCATATATTTT. The entire variable domain, with the rest obtained from reference TRBV11-2 and TRBJ1-3, is as follows: EAGVAQSPRYKIIEKRQSVAFWCNPISGHATLYWYQQILGQGPKLLIQFQNNGVVDDSQLPKDRFSAERLKGVDSTLKIQPAKLEDSAVYLCASSLAVGGGGNTIYFGEGSWLTVV.

This chain connects TRBV5-5 to TRBJ1-1; D unresolved. V lost 5 bases to trimming and J lost 1 base, with 15 bases between them. The CDR3 is made up of 15 amino acids. Germline lookup yields CDR1 SGHKS and CDR2 YYEKEE (reference sequence). The CDR3 bases are TGTGCCAGCAGATTTTCCCGGCAGTCGAACACTGAAGCTTTCTTT. Protein product: CASRFSRQSNTEAFF.

This chain uses TRBV27 with TRBJ1-6, with 7 bases fitting TRBD1. This CDR3 comprises 15 residues. CDR1 is MNHEY and CDR2 is SMNVEV in the germline V gene (reference sequence). With 3 bases clipped from V and 6 bases from J, the junction kept 5 bases outside the gene matches. Written as DNA, the CDR3 is TGTGCCAGCAGTTTGGAAGGGACAGTTAATTCACCCCTCCACTTT. Protein sequence: CASSLEGTVNSPLHF.

The gene calls are TRBV9 and TRBJ1-2; the D is unclear. Trimming stripped 0 bases from V and 1 base from J, with 7 bases between. The CDR3 covers 14 residues. Per germline, CDR1 SGDLS and CDR2 YYNGEE. In DNA, the CDR3 is TGTGCCAGCAGCGTAGACGCAGATAACTATGGCTACACCTTC. Its protein product is CASSVDADNYGYTF.

V and J are TRBV28 and TRBJ2-1; 14 bases map to TRBD2. CDR1 and CDR2 from the germline V gene are MDHEN and SYDVKM. The J segment lost 1 base and the V segment lost 3 bases, leaving 11 bases of the junction unmatched. The CDR3 covers 20 residues. The CDR3 loop is CASSFALGLAGVGSYNEQFF. CDR3 nucleotides: TGTGCCAGCAGTTTCGCTTTGGGACTAGCGGGAGTAGGTTCCTACAATGAGCAGTTCTTC.

The genes are TRBV5-1 and TRBJ1-6; unclear D gene. CDR1 SGHRS and CDR2 YFSETQ come from the germline V gene. Deletions cut 2 bases from V and 7 bases from J, with 13 bases between. The CDR3 covers 15 residues. Here the CDR3 reads CASSFSLSGNSPLHF. The CDR3 DNA is TGCGCCAGCAGCTTTTCCCTTAGCGGGAATTCACCCCTCCACTTT.

This clone has more than one count but fewer than ten. This chain joins TRBV4-2 and TRBJ2-7; TRBD1 might be the D (5 bases). The V end was cut by 1 base, the J end by 5 bases, with 21 bases between. Germline values: CDR1 LGHNA, CDR2 YNFKEQ. This CDR3 region has 17 residues. The CDR3 DNA follows: TGTGCCAGCAGCCAAGGGGAATATGGTCAGGGTTTTGACGAGCAGTACTTC. Protein product: CASSQGEYGQGFDEQYF.

V usage is TRBV7-9 and J usage is TRBJ2-7, with no clear D. The germline CDR1 and CDR2 sequences are SEHNR and FQNEAQ (reference sequence). This CDR3 spans 14 amino acids. V was trimmed by 5 bases and J by 3 bases, leaving 14 bases between them. CDR3 nucleotide sequence: TGTGCCAGCAGCCAAGAGCAAGCCCTCTACGAGCAGTACTTC. This translates into CASSQEQALYEQYF.

This chain links TRBV28 with TRBJ2-1; 9 nucleotides align to TRBD1. CDR3 length: 16 residues. V lost 6 bases and J lost 7; bases outside the gene matches: 13. Germline CDR1 is MDHEN and CDR2 is SYDVKM. CDR3 region: CASSPVGQGIWNEQFF. CDR3 DNA: TGTGCCAGCAGCCCTGTGGGACAGGGAATTTGGAATGAGCAGTTCTTC. The variable domain in full, with the rest retrieved from reference TRBV28 and TRBJ2-1, is DVKVTQSSRYLVKRTGEKVFLECVQDMDHENMFWYRQDPGLGLRLIYFSYDVKMKEKGDIPEGYSVSREKKERFSLILESASTNQTSMYLCASSPVGQGIWNEQFFGPGTRLTVL.

V gene TRBV7-6 combines with J gene TRBJ2-2; the D gene could be TRBD1 or TRBD2 (5 bases each). The germline V gene has CDR1 SGHVS and CDR2 FNYEAQ. The CDR3 is made up of 15 amino acids. The germline V and J ends were trimmed by 0 bases and 4 bases, with 9 bases remaining between them. CDR3 nucleotides: TGTGCCAGCAGCTTAGCAGGGACGGGCACCGGGGAGCTGTTTTTT. It specifies CASSLAGTGTGELFF.

This clone was picked up one time. The chain employs TRBV7-9 and TRBJ1-2; 7 bases map to TRBD1. Germline V gene data show CDR1 as SEHNR and CDR2 as FQNEAQ (reference sequence). V was clipped by 7 bases and J by 6 bases; unmatched bases: 11. The CDR3 consists of 14 residues. In DNA, the CDR3 is TGTGCCAGCACCATGAGCCAGGGGGGTCATGGCTACACCTTC. This gives the protein CASTMSQGGHGYTF.

The chain carries TRBV28 and TRBJ2-7; D gene uncertain. The germline V and J ends were trimmed by 5 bases and 6 bases, with 8 bases remaining between them. Germline V lookup: CDR1 MDHEN, CDR2 SYDVKM. The CDR3 covers 11 residues. The CDR3 region is CASSTILEQYF. The CDR3 coding sequence is TGTGCCAGCAGTACAATTCTCGAGCAGTACTTC.

This chain links TRBV13 with TRBJ1-5, with TRBD1 as a possible D gene (5 bases). This CDR3 contains 11 residues. CDR1 is PRHDT, CDR2 FYEKMQ, per germline (reference sequence). V was trimmed by 4 bases and J by 11 bases, leaving 9 bases between them. The chain's CDR3 is CASSSGGAQHF. The CDR3 DNA follows: TGTGCCAGCAGCTCGGGGGGGGCCCAGCATTTT.

The gene calls are TRBV27 and TRBJ2-7; possibly TRBD1 or TRBD2 for D (5 bases each). V was trimmed by 6 bases and J by 3 bases, leaving 12 bases between them. Germline V gene lookup returns CDR1 MNHEY and CDR2 SMNVEV (reference sequence). This CDR3 is built from 13 residues. CDR3 sequence: CASSPGRIYEQYF. The CDR3 DNA reads TGTGCCAGCAGCCCGGGACGGATCTACGAGCAGTACTTC.

Remarks on this clone: At the DNA level, this CDR3 is encoded by other sequences in the same sample as well. This sequence joins TRBV9 and TRBJ1-5; a weak D match, TRBD1 (5 bases). Germline V gives CDR1 SGDLS, CDR2 YYNGEE. V lost 0 bases, J lost 5 bases, and 12 bases lay in between. The CDR3 is 15 residues long. The DNA of the CDR3 is TGTGCCAGCAGCGTAGATGGCAGGGTGGATCAGCCCCAGCATTTT. It is translated as CASSVDGRVDQPQHF.

The V gene is TRBV19, the J gene TRBJ2-1; the D gene is possibly TRBD1 (5 bases). This CDR3 is built from 13 residues. The germline V and J ends were trimmed by 7 bases and 4 bases, with 11 bases remaining between them. CDR1 is LNHDA and CDR2 is SQIVND in the germline V gene (reference sequence). This CDR3 reads CASTETAYNEQFF. CDR3 sequence (DNA): TGTGCCAGTACTGAGACAGCTTACAATGAGCAGTTCTTC.

The chain recombines TRBV27 with TRBJ2-2; D is possibly TRBD1 (6 bases). Germline V gene lookup returns CDR1 MNHEY and CDR2 SMNVEV (reference sequence). Trimming left V 5 bases short and J 8 bases short, with 18 bases between. The CDR3 spans 15 residues. The CDR3 region has the DNA TGTGCCAGCAGTAGGACAGCCCTCAGCCCTGGGGAGCTGTTTTTT. Its translation is CASSRTALSPGELFF.

V is TRBV12-5 and J is TRBJ1-1, with D unclear. The V gene lost 2 bases and the J gene lost 8 bases, with 15 bases spanning the gap. The CDR3 has 14 residues. The germline V gene encodes CDR1 LGHNT and CDR2 FRNRAP. The CDR3 DNA reads as TGTGCTAGTGGTTTGTACGGAAAGGGCCGGGAAGCTTTCTTT. Protein product: CASGLYGKGREAFF.

The J gene is TRBJ2-7, the V gene TRBV12-5; D not certain. V lost 0 bases and J lost 0, with 3 bases in between. This CDR3 is built from 13 residues. CDR1 is LGHNT and CDR2 is FRNRAP in the germline V gene. CDR3 loop: CASGLVGSYEQYF. The DNA of the CDR3 is TGTGCTAGTGGTTTGGTGGGCTCCTACGAGCAGTACTTC.

The chain joins TRBV5-1 to TRBJ2-7; D is perhaps TRBD2 (5 bases). The germline CDR1 and CDR2 sequences are SGHRS and YFSETQ. The CDR3 sequence is 11 residues long. Trimming took off 4 bases at V and 7 bases at J, with 9 bases between the two ends. The CDR3: CASSMGREQYF. In nucleotides, the CDR3 is TGCGCCAGCAGCATGGGGAGAGAGCAGTACTTC.

V and J are TRBV7-3 and TRBJ2-7; TRBD1 aligns across 8 bases. Germline trimming cut 2 bases from V and 0 bases from J; bases unmatched to any gene: 6. Germline lookup yields CDR1 SGHTA and CDR2 FQGTGA. This CDR3 has 16 amino acids. CDR3 in amino acids: CASSLLDRASSYEQYF. The CDR3 coding sequence is TGTGCCAGCAGCTTATTGGACAGGGCCAGCTCCTACGAGCAGTACTTC.

CDR3 bases: TGTGCCAGCCTGCCGGGGCCTGGCACTGAAGCTTTCTTT. This codes for CASLPGPGTEAFF. The chain employs TRBV6-6 and TRBJ1-1; D possibly corresponds to TRBD1 (5 bases). V lost 8 bases, J lost 4 bases, and 14 bases lay in between. Germline CDR1 reads MNHNY; CDR2 reads SVGAGI (reference sequence). The CDR3 is made up of 13 amino acids.

This rearrangement joins TRBV30 to TRBJ1-5, with TRBD1 as a possible D gene (5 bases). This CDR3 contains 18 residues. V lost 3 bases, J lost 4 bases, and 25 bases lay in between. In germline, CDR1 is GTSNPN, CDR2 SVGIG (reference sequence). Written as DNA, the CDR3 is TGTGCCTGGAGCATCGAAACAGGCCCCGGGAATGGAAATCAGCCCCAGCATTTT. It encodes CAWSIETGPGNGNQPQHF.

This chain connects TRBV21-1 to TRBJ2-7; the table names TRBD2, a call not compared with the DNA. TRBV21-1 is labeled a pseudogene. The CDR3 is made up of 16 amino acids. The CDR3 spells CASSKIMGLAGDEQYF. CDR3 in DNA: TGTGCCAGCAGCAAAATTATGGGACTAGCGGGAGACGAGCAGTACTTC.

The chain has TRBV30 and TRBJ2-4; TRBD1 might be the D (5 bases). The CDR3 runs 13 residues. Germline lookup yields CDR1 GTSNPN and CDR2 SVGIG (reference sequence). V gave up 4 bases and J gave up 0 bases, with 7 bases separating them. In DNA form, the CDR3 reads TGTGCCTGGACTAGGGGAGCCAAAAACATTCAGTACTTC. This encodes CAWTRGAKNIQYF.

The rearrangement uses TRBV7-9 and TRBJ1-1, with a tentative D call TRBD1 (5 bases). Trimming left V 4 bases short and J 3 bases short, with 15 bases between. Per the germline V gene, CDR1 is SEHNR and CDR2 is FQNEAQ (reference sequence). The CDR3 is 15 residues long. The CDR3 sequence is CASSWDPRGDTEAFF. In nucleotides, the CDR3 is TGTGCCAGCAGCTGGGACCCCCGTGGAGACACTGAAGCTTTCTTT.

The rearrangement uses TRBV5-4 and TRBJ1-1; D remains ambiguous. The CDR3 totals 15 residues. CDR1 and CDR2 (germline): SGHNT, YYREEE (reference sequence). V gave up 0 bases and J gave up 0 bases, with 9 bases separating them. The CDR3 sequence: CASSLEQVMNTEAFF. DNA of the CDR3: TGTGCCAGCAGCTTGGAGCAGGTCATGAACACTGAAGCTTTCTTT.

J is TRBJ1-1 and V is TRBV5-1; D is undetermined. CDR3 length: 12 residues. With 0 bases removed from V and 9 bases from J, the gap between germline ends came to 9 bases. Germline V gives CDR1 SGHRS, CDR2 YFSETQ. CDR3 sequence reads: CASSLGRQKAFF. The CDR3 nucleotides are TGCGCCAGCAGCTTGGGTCGGCAGAAAGCTTTCTTT.

This clone was seen more than once but under ten times. This sequence joins TRBV5-1 and TRBJ1-2; a weak D match, TRBD1 (5 bases). CDR1 is SGHRS, CDR2 YFSETQ, per germline. V dropped 0 bases and J dropped 2 bases, with 5 bases sitting between them. This CDR3 is built from 13 residues. This CDR3 reads CASSLDRNYGYTF. CDR3 nucleotides: TGCGCCAGCAGCTTGGACAGGAACTATGGCTACACCTTC. Filled out from reference TRBV5-1 and TRBJ1-2, the complete variable domain reads KAGVTQTPRYLIKTRGQQVTLSCSPISGHRSVSWYQQTPGQGLQFLFEYFSETQRNKGNFPGRFSGRQFSNSRSEMNVSTLELGDSALYLCASSLDRNYGYTFGSGTRLTVV.

This chain links TRBV5-4 with TRBJ2-7; 11 bases map to TRBD1. The CDR3 runs to 15 residues. The V and J ends lost 2 bases and 6 bases, in that order; junction bases with no gene match: 7. CDR1 and CDR2 from the germline V gene are SGHNT and YYREEE (reference sequence). CDR3 in amino acids: CASSFGDRGFLEQYF. CDR3 nucleotide sequence: TGTGCCAGCAGCTTTGGGGACAGGGGGTTTCTCGAGCAGTACTTC.